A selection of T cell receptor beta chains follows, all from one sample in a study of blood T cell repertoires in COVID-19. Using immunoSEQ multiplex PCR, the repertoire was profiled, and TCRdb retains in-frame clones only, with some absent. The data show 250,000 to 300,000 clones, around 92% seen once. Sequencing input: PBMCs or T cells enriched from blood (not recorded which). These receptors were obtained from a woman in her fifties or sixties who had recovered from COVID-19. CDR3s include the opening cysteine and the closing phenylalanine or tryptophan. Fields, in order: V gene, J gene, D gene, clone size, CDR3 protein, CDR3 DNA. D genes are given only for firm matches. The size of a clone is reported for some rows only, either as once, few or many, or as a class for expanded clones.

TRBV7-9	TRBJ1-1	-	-	CASSVGLGVAEAFF	TGTGCCAGCAGCGTGGGACTGGGAGTAGCTGAAGCTTTCTTT
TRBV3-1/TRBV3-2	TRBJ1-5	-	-	CASSQGSGGNNQPQHF	TGTGCCAGCAGCCAAGGGAGCGGGGGAAACAATCAGCCCCAGCATTTT
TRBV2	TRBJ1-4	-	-	CASSERTTATNEKLFF	TGTGCCAGCAGTGAAAGAACGACAGCAACTAATGAAAAACTGTTTTTT
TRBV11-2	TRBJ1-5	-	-	CASSLRSEGNQPQHF	TGTGCCAGCAGCTTACGGTCGGAGGGCAATCAGCCCCAGCATTTT
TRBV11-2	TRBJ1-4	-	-	CASSLRPSAGEKLFF	TGTGCCAGCAGCCTCCGACCCAGCGCAGGGGAAAAACTGTTTTTT
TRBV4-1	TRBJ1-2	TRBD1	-	CASTRPGQEDYGYTF	TGCGCCAGCACCAGACCTGGACAGGAGGACTATGGCTACACCTTC
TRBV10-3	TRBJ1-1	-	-	CAISESNSRVSAFF	TGTGCCATCAGTGAGTCGAATTCCAGGGTATCAGCTTTCTTT
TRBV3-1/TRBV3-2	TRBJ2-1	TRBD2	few	CASSPSGSRYNEQFF	TGTGCCAGCAGCCCTAGCGGGAGTAGGTACAATGAGCAGTTCTTC
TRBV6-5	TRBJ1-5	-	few	CASSYTGSNQPQHF	TGTGCCAGCAGTTATACAGGGAGCAATCAGCCCCAGCATTTT
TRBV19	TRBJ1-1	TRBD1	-	CASSIRDRGNTEAFF	TGTGCCAGTAGTATTCGTGACAGGGGGAACACTGAAGCTTTCTTT
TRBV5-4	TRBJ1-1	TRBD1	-	CASSQNRGPNTEAFF	TGTGCCAGCAGCCAGAACAGGGGGCCGAACACTGAAGCTTTCTTT
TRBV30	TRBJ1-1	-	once	CAWSLRESEAFF	TGTGCCTGGAGTCTCCGGGAATCTGAAGCTTTCTTT
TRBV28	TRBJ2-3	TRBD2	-	CASSGGGVRTDTQYF	TGTGCCAGCAGTGGCGGGGGGGTCCGCACAGATACGCAGTATTTT